What follows are 30 T cell receptor beta chains derived from one specimen sequenced in a study of neurological immune-mediated disorders. TCRdb re-derived calls from the 5' RACE reads in MiXCR, one entry per CDR3 protein. Among about 49,000 distinct CDR3 sequences, around 13% were seen once, and the ten largest hold 4.5% to 5.5%. Time point reported: longitudinal time-point 2. Input material: PBMCs. Receptors were obtained from a male donor with HTLV-1-associated myelopathy (HAM/TSP).

This clonotype was seen at least ten times. This rearrangement joins TRBV20-1 to TRBJ1-2; D gene ambiguous. CDR1 and CDR2 from the germline V gene are DFQATT and SNEGSKA (reference sequence). The CDR3 spans 12 residues. The germline V and J ends were trimmed by 8 bases and 1 base, with 11 bases remaining between them. Written as DNA, the CDR3 is TGCAGTCTCCAGGAAGTTAACTATGGCTACACCTTC. Its translation is CSLQEVNYGYTF.

In its sample, this clonotype was seen many times. The chain carries TRBV5-1 and TRBJ2-7; 7 nucleotides line up with TRBD1. The CDR3 is made up of 14 amino acids. V lost 0 bases and J lost 5; bases outside the gene matches: 5. Per germline, CDR1 SGHRS and CDR2 YFSETQ. The CDR3 coding sequence is TGCGCCAGCAGCTTGGTAACAGGGGTACACGAGCAGTACTTC. Protein product: CASSLVTGVHEQYF. Full variable domain (rest looked up from reference TRBV5-1 and TRBJ2-7): KAGVTQTPRYLIKTRGQQVTLSCSPISGHRSVSWYQQTPGQGLQFLFEYFSETQRNKGNFPGRFSGRQFSNSRSEMNVSTLELGDSALYLCASSLVTGVHEQYFGPGTRLTVT.

Turning to this clonotype: This clone may be a read error of a much larger clone one base away. CDR3 sequence (DNA): TGCAGTTCTAGATACGGCGGGGGGGCAGATACGCAGTATTTT. Protein: CSSRYGGGADTQYF. The chain carries TRBV20-1 and TRBJ2-3; 9 bases fit TRBD2. CDR3 length equals 14 residues. Per germline, CDR1 DFQATT and CDR2 SNEGSKA (reference sequence).

This clonotype was observed at least ten times. The V call is TRBV14, the J call TRBJ2-3; possibly TRBD1 for D (7 bases). The CDR3 is 17 residues long. V shed 1 base and J shed 2 bases, with 16 bases lying between them. Germline V gene data show CDR1 as SGHDN and CDR2 as FVKESK. CDR3 DNA sequence: TGTGCCAGCAGCCAAGTGGGAGGACAGGCCCACACAGATACGCAGTATTTT. Translation: CASSQVGGQAHTDTQYF.

This clonotype was recorded many times. CDR3 bases: TGCAGTGCTAGAGAGTCGGGGAACAGGGCCCTCCACTTT. Translated, it gives CSARESGNRALHF. This rearrangement joins TRBV20-1 to TRBJ1-6; possibly TRBD1 for D (6 bases). V lost 0 bases to trimming and J lost 14 bases, with 14 bases between them. This CDR3 is built from 13 residues. CDR1 and CDR2 (germline): DFQATT, SNEGSKA (reference sequence).

This chain connects TRBV5-6 to TRBJ1-2; tentatively, D is TRBD1 (6 bases). Trimming shortened V by 7 bases and J by 4 bases, and 14 bases separated the two germline ends. Germline assignment: CDR1 SGHDT and CDR2 YYEEEE. The CDR3 has 13 residues. CDR3 coding DNA: TGTGCCAGCGGGTCGGGACACTCCTATGGCTACACCTTC. This sequence encodes CASGSGHSYGYTF.

This clonotype was observed at least ten times. The chain joins TRBV5-6 to TRBJ1-4; D gene unclear. Germline loops: CDR1 SGHDT, CDR2 YYEEEE. The V and J ends lost 6 bases and 0 bases respectively, with 9 bases between them. The CDR3 covers 14 residues. The CDR3 coding sequence is TGTGCCAGCACCCACGGGTCAACTAATGAAAAACTGTTTTTT. Its protein is CASTHGSTNEKLFF.

There are many counts of this clonotype. Written as DNA, the CDR3 is TGCGCCAGCAGCCAAGAAGGGCAGGGGACCCACTCTGGGGCCAACGTCCTGACTTTC. It translates to CASSQEGQGTHSGANVLTF. The rearrangement uses TRBV4-1 and TRBJ2-6; possible D gene TRBD1, 6 bases. The V gene's germline CDR1 is MGHRA and CDR2 YSYEKL. Trimming took off 0 bases at V and 0 bases at J, with 15 bases between the two ends. The CDR3 covers 19 residues.

This clonotype was seen at least ten times. V is TRBV25-1 and J is TRBJ1-4; no firm D call. Germline values: CDR1 MGHDK, CDR2 SYGVNS. Trimming stripped 4 bases from V and 7 bases from J, with 13 bases between. The CDR3 is 14 residues long. This CDR3 reads CASSGGGFGEKLFF. CDR3 DNA sequence: TGTGCCAGCAGTGGAGGAGGCTTTGGTGAAAAACTGTTTTTT.

This clonotype was recorded at least ten times. The gene calls are TRBV9 and TRBJ1-4; possibly TRBD1 for D (5 bases). Germline V gene data show CDR1 as SGDLS and CDR2 as YYNGEE. V dropped 3 bases and J dropped 4 bases, with 10 bases sitting between them. The CDR3 loop spans 14 amino acids. This CDR3 reads CASSGDRVNEKLFF. In DNA, the CDR3 is TGTGCCAGCAGCGGTGACAGAGTTAATGAAAAACTGTTTTTT.

This clonotype was counted at least ten times. The chain employs TRBV29-1 and TRBJ2-7; D may correspond to TRBD1 or TRBD2 (7 bases each). Germline CDR1 SQVTM, CDR2 ANQGSEA. V was cut by 6 bases and J by 7 bases, with 19 bases left in between. CDR3 size: 13 residues. The CDR3 protein is CSVEYRGGGEQYF. The CDR3 nucleotides read TGCAGCGTCGAATACAGGGGAGGGGGTGAGCAGTACTTC.

This clonotype has a count of ten or more. The chain joins TRBV20-1 to TRBJ2-7; 8 bases align to TRBD2. The trim removed 3 bases at V and 0 bases at J, leaving 4 bases unmatched. Germline CDR1 is DFQATT and CDR2 is SNEGSKA (reference sequence). This CDR3 spans 14 amino acids. CDR3 sequence: CSASTSGLSYEQYF. The CDR3 DNA is TGCAGTGCTAGCACTAGCGGACTCTCCTACGAGCAGTACTTC.

This clonotype was seen repeatedly, ten times or more. V and J are TRBV5-1 and TRBJ2-3, with D possibly TRBD1 on 5 matching bases. The CDR3 is 14 amino acids. Between the trimmed V and J ends, which lost 4 bases and 2 bases, there was a span of 11 bases. Germline lookup yields CDR1 SGHRS and CDR2 YFSETQ. CDR3 amino acids: CASSQGLSTDTQYF. DNA of the CDR3: TGCGCCAGCAGCCAGGGTCTTTCCACAGATACGCAGTATTTT.

This clonotype came up many times. The J gene is TRBJ1-1, the V gene TRBV27; TRBD1 matches 8 bases. The CDR3 loop spans 16 amino acids. CDR1 is MNHEY and CDR2 is SMNVEV in the germline V gene (reference sequence). Trimming took 0 bases from V and 0 from J; bases not matched to a gene: 3. CDR3 in DNA: TGTGCCAGCAGTTTATCGAGGACAGGGATGAACACTGAAGCTTTCTTT. Encoded protein: CASSLSRTGMNTEAFF.

This clonotype was observed at least ten times. The rearrangement uses TRBV9 and TRBJ1-1; a possible D gene is TRBD1 (5 bases). The CDR3 is 13 residues long. The germline V and J ends were trimmed by 2 bases and 10 bases, with 15 bases remaining between them. Germline-derived CDR1 and CDR2 are SGDLS and YYNGEE. CDR3 region: CASSVGEVGLAFF. The CDR3 DNA sequence: TGTGCCAGCAGCGTGGGGGAGGTGGGTTTAGCTTTCTTT.

The chain combines TRBV7-2 with TRBJ2-7; D is ambiguous. The CDR3 covers 14 residues. Trimming removed 10 bases from V and 5 bases from J, with 21 bases in between. Germline lookup yields CDR1 SGHTA and CDR2 FQGNSA. DNA for the CDR3: TGTGCCATTAGCTTAGCTTTGGGGTTCAACGAGCAGTACTTC. It codes for CAISLALGFNEQYF.

This clonotype was observed many times. The rearrangement uses TRBV5-6 and TRBJ1-3, with D uncertain. This CDR3 comprises 14 residues. The ends were cut back, 0 bases at V and 3 bases at J, with 7 bases in the middle. The germline V gene has CDR1 SGHDT and CDR2 YYEEEE. CDR3 loop: CASSLAGVGNTIYF. In DNA, the CDR3 is TGTGCCAGCAGCTTGGCCGGGGTTGGAAACACCATATATTTT.

This clonotype was seen ten or more times. The chain couples TRBV20-1 to TRBJ1-5, with 7 bases fitting TRBD1. Germline V lookup: CDR1 DFQATT, CDR2 SNEGSKA (reference sequence). The CDR3 runs to 16 residues. V was pared by 1 base and J by 3 bases, with 9 bases of the junction left unmatched. The CDR3 protein is CSARVQGQEPNQPQHF. The CDR3 nucleotides read TGCAGTGCTAGAGTCCAAGGACAGGAACCCAATCAGCCCCAGCATTTT.

In its sample, this clonotype was seen many times. The V gene is TRBV5-5, the J gene TRBJ1-4; tentative D call: TRBD1 (6 bases). The CDR3 extends over 15 amino acids. V was shortened by 4 bases and J by 9 bases, with 19 bases between the two germline ends. Germline CDR1 SGHKS, CDR2 YYEKEE (reference sequence). For the CDR3, the DNA is TGTGCCAGCAGCCCCGGACAGATTCTGATGAAAAAACTGTTTTTT. This translates into CASSPGQILMKKLFF.

The rearrangement uses TRBV20-1 and TRBJ1-2, with 12 bases identical to TRBD1. Germline loops: CDR1 DFQATT, CDR2 SNEGSKA (reference sequence). V trimming: 1 base; J trimming: 8 bases; junction bases outside the gene matches: 8. The CDR3 runs to 15 residues. The chain's CDR3 is CSARVPGQGARGYTF. CDR3 in DNA: TGCAGTGCTAGAGTACCGGGACAGGGGGCTAGGGGCTACACCTTC.

Ten or more counts support this clonotype. The chain is built from TRBV29-1 and TRBJ2-3; possible D gene TRBD2, 5 bases. The length of the CDR3 is 15 residues. Germline assignment: CDR1 SQVTM and CDR2 ANQGSEA. The V end lost 6 bases, the J end lost 4 bases, and 20 bases lay between the germline ends. CDR3 protein: CSVFSAREAPDTQYF. CDR3 nucleotides: TGCAGCGTCTTTAGTGCCCGGGAAGCCCCAGATACGCAGTATTTT.

This clonotype came up many times. This chain uses TRBV2 with TRBJ2-5; 11 nucleotides agree with TRBD1. Germline V gene lookup returns CDR1 SNHLY and CDR2 FYNNEI. Trimming at V came to 2 bases and at J to 4 bases, leaving 3 bases not matched to a gene. CDR3 size: 15 residues. The DNA of the CDR3 is TGTGCCAGCAGTGAACTGGACAGGGGGCGAGAGACCCAGTACTTC. Protein sequence: CASSELDRGRETQYF.

This clonotype was seen ten or more times. The V gene is TRBV4-3, the J gene TRBJ1-5, with no clear D. Trimming took 1 base from V and 6 from J, leaving 13 bases between them. The germline gives CDR1 LGHNA, CDR2 YSLEER. This CDR3 has 15 amino acids. DNA of the CDR3: TGCGCCAGCAGCCAAGTCCCGGGCGGGCGTCAGCCCCAGCATTTT. Protein product: CASSQVPGGRQPQHF.

J is TRBJ1-4 and V is TRBV20-1; no reliable D call. The CDR3 has 16 residues. With 0 bases removed from V and 0 bases from J, the gap between germline ends came to 11 bases. CDR1 DFQATT and CDR2 SNEGSKA come from the germline V gene (reference sequence). CDR3: CSARDLGVTTNEKLFF. DNA of the CDR3: TGCAGTGCTAGAGATCTCGGCGTGACAACTAATGAAAAACTGTTTTTT.

This clonotype was observed at least ten times. This sequence joins TRBV20-1 and TRBJ1-1, with unresolved D. The germline gives CDR1 DFQATT, CDR2 SNEGSKA (reference sequence). This CDR3 has 13 amino acids. Trimming pared 0 bases from V and 0 bases from J, leaving 5 bases between. This CDR3 reads CSARDGMNTEAFF. CDR3 in DNA: TGCAGTGCTAGAGATGGGATGAACACTGAAGCTTTCTTT.

This clonotype was detected only once. The V gene is TRBV2, the J gene TRBJ2-7; D is unresolved. Germline V CDR1 and CDR2: SNHLY, FYNNEI. V dropped 1 base and J dropped 2 bases, with 9 bases sitting between them. This CDR3 comprises 14 residues. The CDR3 DNA reads TGTGCCAGCAGTGAAGATCCGACCACCTACGAGCAGTACTTC. The encoded protein is CASSEDPTTYEQYF.

This clonotype occurred many times. The chain recombines TRBV29-1 with TRBJ1-5; no firm D call. The CDR3 contains 13 residues. The V and J ends lost 7 bases and 4 bases respectively, with 14 bases between them. Germline V gene sequence: CDR1 SQVTM, CDR2 ANQGSEA. The CDR3 nucleotides read TGCAGCGCCGCCGGACGAGGGAATCAGCCCCAGCATTTT. This gives the protein CSAAGRGNQPQHF.

In this sample, this clonotype turned up many times. The rearrangement uses TRBV3-1 and TRBJ2-3; 7 positions agree with TRBD1. CDR3 length equals 15 residues. Trimming removed 5 bases from V and 2 bases from J; junction bases left unmatched: 7. Per the germline V gene, CDR1 is LGHDT and CDR2 is YNNKEL (reference sequence). CDR3 nucleotides: TGTGCCAGCAGCGCCCGAGGGACAGCCACAGATACGCAGTATTTT. Protein product: CASSARGTATDTQYF.

A remark on this clonotype: This may be a read error, as it is one base from a much larger clone. This sequence joins TRBV7-3 and TRBJ2-3, with D tentatively TRBD2 (7 bases). Germline V gives CDR1 SGHTA, CDR2 FQGTGA. Trimming shortened V by 7 bases and J by 5 bases, and 16 bases separated the two germline ends. The CDR3 covers 14 residues. This chain's CDR3 is CASNPAGEGDTQYF. The CDR3 DNA reads TGTGCCAGCAACCCGGCAGGGGAGGGAGATACGCAGTATTTT.

The chain combines TRBV20-1 with TRBJ2-7; TRBD1 or TRBD2 may be the D gene (5 bases each). This CDR3 is built from 14 residues. The V and J ends lost 2 bases and 7 bases respectively, with 18 bases between them. The V gene's germline CDR1 is DFQATT and CDR2 SNEGSKA (reference sequence). CDR3 residues: CSARNQGRSMEQYF. The CDR3 DNA reads as TGCAGTGCTAGAAATCAGGGACGGTCTATGGAGCAGTACTTC.